This is a list of T cell receptor beta chains from one sample in a study of cytomegalovirus exposure and HLA in healthy donors. Sequencing used immunoSEQ multiplex PCR; TCRdb keeps in-frame clones, though not all of them. The table shows around 240,000 clones, with around 91% occurring only once. The specimen was PBMCs. All receptors derive from a young woman in good health and CMV-seronegative. CDR3s include the opening cysteine and the closing phenylalanine or tryptophan. Each record gives: D gene, clone size, V gene, CDR3 length, J gene, CDR3 DNA, CDR3 protein. A D gene is named only where the DNA matches it firmly. Some rows have no size entry. The others give once, few or many, or a class for an expanded clone.

TRBD1	-	TRBV28	20	TRBJ1-4	TGTGCCAGCAGTTTCGGGCAGGGGGCGCCTATAAGGGGAACTAATGAAAAACTGTTTTTT	CASSFGQGAPIRGTNEKLFF
TRBD1	-	TRBV10-3	14	TRBJ1-5	TGTGCCATCAGTCCGACAGGGGCGGGACAGCCCCAGCATTTT	CAISPTGAGQPQHF
-	-	TRBV28	16	TRBJ2-1	TGTGCCAGCAGCTCCTTGAGGGAGATGAATTACAATGAGCAGTTCTTC	CASSSLREMNYNEQFF
-	-	TRBV27	14	TRBJ1-6	TGTGCCAGCAGTTTTCAGGCCTATAATTCACCCCTCCACTTT	CASSFQAYNSPLHF
TRBD1	few	TRBV2	14	TRBJ1-5	TGTGCCAGCAGTGAAGGGGGACAGAATCAGCCCCAGCATTTT	CASSEGGQNQPQHF
-	few	TRBV28	13	TRBJ1-6	TGTGCCAGCAGTTTAGCAGCGAATTCACCCCTCCACTTT	CASSLAANSPLHF
TRBD1	-	TRBV29-1	13	TRBJ1-1	TGCAGCGTTTACGACAGGGTGAGCACTGAAGCTTTCTTT	CSVYDRVSTEAFF
TRBD1	-	TRBV6-6	16	TRBJ1-5	TGTGCCAGCAGTAGACAGGGATTCGTCCCAGATCAGCCCCAGCATTTT	CASSRQGFVPDQPQHF
-	-	TRBV28	16	TRBJ1-6	TGTGCCAGCAGTTTAGGCAGAAATCTCAATAATTCACCCCTCCACTTT	CASSLGRNLNNSPLHF
TRBD1	-	TRBV29-1	12	TRBJ1-1	TGCAGCGGTGACAGGGGAGACACTGAAGCTTTCTTT	CSGDRGDTEAFF
-	few	TRBV5-1	15	TRBJ1-1	TGCGCCAGCAGCTTGGATGGGGCGATAAACACTGAAGCTTTCTTT	CASSLDGAINTEAFF
-	-	TRBV4-3	14	TRBJ2-7	TGCGCCAGCAGCCAAGAGGCGGAGCCTAGCGAGCAGTACTTC	CASSQEAEPSEQYF
-	-	TRBV19	16	TRBJ1-5	TGTGCCAGTAGTATTGAGGTGGTTTCGAAGAATCAGCCCCAGCATTTT	CASSIEVVSKNQPQHF
TRBD1	-	TRBV6-5	16	TRBJ2-3	TGTGCCAGCAGGTACCGGGACAGGGAGATTGGGGATACGCAGTATTTT	CASRYRDREIGDTQYF
-	-	TRBV9	15	TRBJ2-2	TGTGCCAGCAGCGCAGACAGGTCAAACACCGGGGAGCTGTTTTTT	CASSADRSNTGELFF
-	-	TRBV14	14	TRBJ2-7	TGTGCCAGCAGCCAAGAAGGGGGACGGGCCGAGCAGTACTTC	CASSQEGGRAEQYF
-	-	TRBV27	12	TRBJ2-3	TGTGCCAGCAGTTATAGGGGAGATACGCAGTATTTT	CASSYRGDTQYF
TRBD1	-	TRBV28	13	TRBJ1-2	TGTGCCAGCGGAAAGGGACAGGGCTATGGCTACACCTTC	CASGKGQGYGYTF
TRBD2	-	TRBV7-9	11	TRBJ2-3	TGTGGGCTAGCGGACACAGATACGCAGTATTTT	CGLADTDTQYF
-	-	TRBV27	15	TRBJ1-5	TGTGCCAGCAGTTTGGAGGGGAATAGCAATCAGCCCCAGCATTTT	CASSLEGNSNQPQHF
TRBD2	once	TRBV19	16	TRBJ2-5	TGTGCCAGTAGTCGAATCACCGGGCCCGGGGGGGAGACCCAGTACTTC	CASSRITGPGGETQYF
TRBD1	-	TRBV7-9	13	TRBJ1-2	TGTGCCAGCAGCTTAGTGACAGGGAATGGCTACACCTTC	CASSLVTGNGYTF
TRBD1	few	TRBV5-1	16	TRBJ1-1	TGCGCCAGCAGCGTAAATCCGGGACAGGGGGGCACTGAAGCTTTCTTT	CASSVNPGQGGTEAFF
TRBD2	-	TRBV6-6	16	TRBJ2-7	TGTGCCAGCAGTCACGGGATAGCGGGGGGGGAATGGGAGCAGTACTTC	CASSHGIAGGEWEQYF
TRBD1	-	TRBV27	16	TRBJ1-3	TGTGCCAGCAGTGACCTAACAGGGGACGCTGGAAACACCATATATTTT	CASSDLTGDAGNTIYF
TRBD1	-	TRBV11-1	13	TRBJ2-7	TGTGCCAGCAGCGCGACGACAGGGGTCGAGCAGTACTTC	CASSATTGVEQYF
TRBD1	-	TRBV18	15	TRBJ1-3	TGTGCCAGCTCACTTGGACAGGGATCTGGAAACACCATATATTTT	CASSLGQGSGNTIYF
TRBD2	once	TRBV5-6	15	TRBJ2-5	TGTGCCAGCAGCTTGCGACTAGCGGGGAGGGAGACCCAGTACTTC	CASSLRLAGRETQYF
-	-	TRBV20-1	11	TRBJ1-5	TGCAGTGCAACCGGCGGGCAGCCCCAGCATTTT	CSATGGQPQHF
-	-	TRBV7-3	16	TRBJ1-1	TGTGCCAGCAGCGAAACAGGGTATGAGGGAAACACTGAAGCTTTCTTT	CASSETGYEGNTEAFF
TRBD2	-	TRBV7-6	16	TRBJ2-1	TGTGCCAGCAGCTTAAGTGGGCGGGGGGGGTACAATGAGCAGTTCTTC	CASSLSGRGGYNEQFF
-	-	TRBV27	13	TRBJ2-3	TGTGCCAGCAGTTTAACAAACACAGATACGCAGTATTTT	CASSLTNTDTQYF
-	-	TRBV4-1	15	TRBJ1-4	TGCGCCAGCAGCCAAGTAGCGGGGGGCAATGAAAAACTGTTTTTT	CASSQVAGGNEKLFF